These 26 T cell receptor beta chains share one sample of origin, sequenced in a study of blood T cell repertoires in COVID-19 (dated by TCRdb to 2019 to 2021). Libraries were constructed by the immunoSEQ multiplex PCR assay. This is the immuneACCESS table as TCRdb keeps it, with only in-frame sequences that have V and J called. A part of the clones is gone; compared with another copy, unresolved V genes explain less than half, and the rest is unexplained. This sample gives fewer than 55,000 clones in total; roughly 91% of them show up just once. The ten largest clones add up to roughly 10% of the sample. Input material: peripheral blood. These receptors were taken from an elderly man with active or convalescent COVID-19.

This chain uses TRBV5-6 with TRBJ2-1, with 7 bases lining up with TRBD2. In germline, CDR1 is SGHDT, CDR2 YYEEEE. J was trimmed by 6 bases and V by 7 bases; bases with no gene match: 7. This CDR3 has 13 residues. In DNA form, the CDR3 reads TGTGCCAGCCTGCGGGAGTTTGGCAATGAGCAGTTCTTC. Its translation: CASLREFGNEQFF.

The chain links TRBV3-1 (or the pseudogene TRBV3-2) to TRBJ1-5; 8 nucleotides align to TRBD1. This CDR3 has 19 amino acids. Germline CDR1 and CDR2: LGHDT and YNNKEL (reference sequence). The trim removed 8 bases at V and 5 bases at J, leaving 23 bases unmatched. The CDR3 here is CASDTLGRKRPGGYQPQHF. CDR3 bases: TGTGCCAGCGATACACTAGGTCGGAAACGGCCAGGGGGCTATCAGCCCCAGCATTTT.

This clone was counted once. Written as DNA, the CDR3 is TGTGCCAGCAGCGCCCGGTCCCTGAACACCGGGGAGCTGTTTTTT. Protein product: CASSARSLNTGELFF. The chain joins TRBV7-3 to TRBJ2-2, with no clear D. Germline V CDR1 and CDR2: SGHTA, FQGTGA. Trimming left V 5 bases short and J 1 base short, with 11 bases between. The CDR3 runs to 15 residues.

As DNA, the CDR3 is TGTGCCAGCAGCTTGGCCGTAGACAGGGGCCTCTACGAGCAGTACTTC. It translates to CASSLAVDRGLYEQYF. The chain uses TRBV5-4 and TRBJ2-7; 8 nucleotides agree with TRBD1. Germline assignment: CDR1 SGHNT and CDR2 YYREEE (reference sequence). V gave up 0 bases and J gave up 3 bases; unmatched junction bases: 8. This CDR3 region has 16 residues.

The chain employs TRBV9 and TRBJ2-3; D is ambiguous. The V end was cut by 2 bases, the J end by 2 bases, with 3 bases between. The CDR3 runs 12 residues. CDR1 SGDLS and CDR2 YYNGEE come from the germline V gene. The CDR3 protein is CASSVSTDTQYF. DNA of the CDR3: TGTGCCAGCAGCGTCTCCACAGATACGCAGTATTTT.

Of note for this clone: One end of the junction fails to match germline, which may point to a read error. The chain employs TRBV19 and TRBJ1-5, with 10 bases lining up with TRBD1. CDR1 is LNHDA and CDR2 is SQIVND in the germline V gene (reference sequence). The CDR3 totals 16 residues. The CDR3 region has the DNA TGTGCCATTAGTTTCACGACAGGGGGCTCCAATCAGCCCCAGCATTTT. Its translation is CAISFTTGGSNQPQHF.

This clone was picked up one time. As DNA, the CDR3 is TGCGCCAGCAGCCGGACTAGCGGGAGAGGGAGCACAGATACGCAGTATTTT. It codes for CASSRTSGRGSTDTQYF. The chain recombines TRBV5-1 with TRBJ2-3; 13 bases are shared with TRBD2. Germline V CDR1 and CDR2: SGHRS, YFSETQ. The CDR3 spans 17 residues. The V and J ends lost 4 bases and 0 bases, in that order; junction bases with no gene match: 5.

V gene TRBV19 combines with J gene TRBJ1-2; the match to TRBD1 covers 8 bases. CDR3 size: 15 residues. V lost 5 bases to trimming and J lost 5 bases; unmatched junction nucleotides: 10. In germline, CDR1 is LNHDA, CDR2 SQIVND (reference sequence). CDR3 sequence: CASSSPATGDYGYTF. The CDR3 DNA follows: TGTGCCAGTAGTTCCCCCGCGACAGGGGATTATGGCTACACCTTC.

The CDR3 DNA sequence: TGCAGCGTTCAAAGAGGGGGCGCAAACTATGGCTACACCTTC. Translating gives CSVQRGGANYGYTF. The rearrangement links TRBV29-1 to TRBJ1-2; 7 nucleotides agree with TRBD1. The CDR3 contains 14 residues. V was clipped by 5 bases and J by 2 bases; unmatched bases: 8. Per the germline V gene, CDR1 is SQVTM and CDR2 is ANQGSEA. The variable domain in full, completed from reference TRBV29-1 and TRBJ1-2, reads SAVISQKPSRDICQRGTSLTIQCQVDSQVTMMFWYRQQPGQSLTLIATANQGSEATYESGFVIDKFPISRPNLTFSTLTVSNMSPEDSSIYLCSVQRGGANYGYTFGSGTRLTVV.

The chain couples TRBV4-1 to TRBJ1-5; TRBD1 matches at 9 bases. Losses at the gene ends were 4 bases for V and 5 bases for J; bases not matched to a gene: 3. Germline V gene data show CDR1 as MGHRA and CDR2 as YSYEKL. CDR3 size: 14 residues. CDR3 sequence: CASSPGQGHQPQHF. The DNA of the CDR3 is TGCGCCAGCAGCCCGGGACAGGGCCATCAGCCCCAGCATTTT.

The chain has TRBV30 and TRBJ1-1, with D possibly matching TRBD1 (5 bases). Trimming cost V 4 bases and J 1 base, with 10 bases left between them. CDR1 GTSNPN and CDR2 SVGIG come from the germline V gene (reference sequence). The CDR3 runs 13 residues. CDR3: CAWMAGRNTEAFF. As DNA, the CDR3 is TGTGCCTGGATGGCGGGGCGGAACACTGAAGCTTTCTTT.

The V gene is TRBV18, the J gene TRBJ2-7, with 8 nucleotides matching TRBD1. Trimming at V came to 5 bases and at J to 4 bases, leaving 10 bases not matched to a gene. Per the germline V gene, CDR1 is KGHSH and CDR2 is LQKENI. The CDR3 runs 15 residues. The CDR3 protein is CASSRTQGAHYEQYF. The CDR3 DNA reads as TGTGCCAGCTCAAGAACCCAGGGGGCGCATTACGAGCAGTACTTC.

The chain couples TRBV28 to TRBJ2-3, with 9 positions matching TRBD2. V trimming: 6 bases; J trimming: 1 base; junction bases outside the gene matches: 14. The germline V gene has CDR1 MDHEN and CDR2 SYDVKM. The CDR3 length is 18 residues. CDR3 protein: CASSPGGAGGPGTDTQYF. For the CDR3, the DNA is TGTGCCAGCAGCCCCGGTGGGGCGGGAGGGCCTGGCACAGATACGCAGTATTTT.

J is TRBJ2-3 and V is TRBV7-9, with 8 positions matching TRBD2. CDR3 size: 14 residues. From germline, CDR1 is SEHNR and CDR2 FQNEAQ (reference sequence). V gave up 5 bases and J gave up 2 bases; unmatched junction bases: 3. The CDR3 spells CASSPTSDTDTQYF. Written as DNA, the CDR3 is TGTGCCAGCAGCCCGACTAGCGACACAGATACGCAGTATTTT.

This chain joins TRBV15 and TRBJ2-3; 7 bases align to TRBD1. Trimming took 3 bases from V and 4 from J; bases not matched to a gene: 7. The CDR3 runs to 15 residues. CDR1 LNHNV and CDR2 YYDKDF come from the germline V gene (reference sequence). The CDR3 here is CATSRERQGADTQYF. As DNA, the CDR3 is TGTGCCACCAGCAGGGAGCGACAGGGAGCAGATACGCAGTATTTT.

This chain uses TRBV18 with TRBJ2-1; 7 bases are shared with TRBD1. From germline, CDR1 is KGHSH and CDR2 LQKENI. The CDR3 has 13 residues. The V segment lost 4 bases and the J segment 9 bases; nucleotides outside the gene matches: 6. The chain's CDR3 is CASSRDRAGEQFF. DNA for the CDR3: TGTGCCAGCTCACGAGACAGGGCGGGTGAGCAGTTCTTC.

The V call is TRBV12-5, the J call TRBJ2-7; D is unclear. V lost 5 bases, J lost 3 bases, and 8 bases lay in between. This CDR3 is 12 amino acids long. Germline V gives CDR1 LGHNT, CDR2 FRNRAP. CDR3 region: CASGPQVYEQYF. The CDR3 coding sequence is TGTGCTAGTGGTCCCCAGGTCTACGAGCAGTACTTC.

The rearrangement links TRBV11-2 to TRBJ1-3; possibly TRBD1 for D (5 bases). V lost 4 bases to trimming and J lost 12 bases, with 25 bases between them. CDR3 length equals 16 residues. Germline assignment: CDR1 SGHAT and CDR2 FQNNGV. The CDR3 is CASSSELGLVPRSIYF. The CDR3 DNA follows: TGTGCCAGCAGCTCAGAGCTGGGACTCGTGCCTCGTAGCATATATTTT.

The chain recombines TRBV6-2 or TRBV6-3 with TRBJ1-2; D possibly corresponds to TRBD1 (6 bases). V lost 6 bases to trimming and J lost 3 bases, with 11 bases between them. The CDR3 has 13 amino acids. Germline lookup yields CDR1 MNHEY and CDR2 SVGEGT. The CDR3: CASSRQADYGYTF. The CDR3 bases are TGTGCCAGCAGCCGACAGGCCGACTATGGCTACACCTTC.

The table lists this clone with a count of one. The chain joins TRBV29-1 to TRBJ2-1; tentative D call: TRBD1 (6 bases). The germline CDR1 and CDR2 sequences are SQVTM and ANQGSEA. Trimming cost V 5 bases and J 10 bases, with 21 bases left between them. The CDR3 is 14 residues long. CDR3 region: CSVHRAAGEGEQFF. CDR3 nucleotide sequence: TGCAGCGTTCACAGGGCGGCCGGCGAGGGCGAGCAGTTCTTC.

The chain recombines TRBV7-3 with TRBJ2-3; 7 positions agree with TRBD2. There are 16 residues in the CDR3. The ends lost 5 bases at V and 2 bases at J; junction bases unmatched: 10. The germline V gene encodes CDR1 SGHTA and CDR2 FQGTGA. The DNA of the CDR3 is TGTGCCAGCAGCCCCTTAGCGGGTTCCGCCACAGATACGCAGTATTTT. This translates into CASSPLAGSATDTQYF.

J is TRBJ2-7 and V is TRBV3-1 (or the pseudogene TRBV3-2); 10 bases are shared with TRBD2. Germline V lookup: CDR1 LGHDT, CDR2 YNNKEL (reference sequence). The CDR3 totals 15 residues. J gave up 4 bases and V 6 bases, and 9 bases lay outside the gene matches. CDR3 nucleotide sequence: TGTGCCAGCAGTCCCAGCGGGAGGGCCCCATACGAGCAGTACTTC. It codes for CASSPSGRAPYEQYF.

The chain carries TRBV3-1 (or the pseudogene TRBV3-2) and TRBJ2-2; 7 bases match TRBD1. The CDR3 is 18 amino acids. Germline-derived CDR1 and CDR2 are LGHDT and YNNKEL (reference sequence). J was trimmed by 3 bases and V by 3 bases; bases with no gene match: 13. DNA for the CDR3: TGTGCCAGCAGCCACTGTGACAGGGTGTCCCCCTACACCGGGGAGCTGTTTTTT. It encodes CASSHCDRVSPYTGELFF.

This chain connects TRBV9 to TRBJ1-4; 9 bases agree with TRBD1. Germline CDR1 is SGDLS and CDR2 is YYNGEE. The trim removed 0 bases at V and 7 bases at J, leaving 10 bases unmatched. The CDR3 has 17 amino acids. This chain's CDR3 is CASSVGRRDRGFEKLFF. In nucleotides, the CDR3 is TGTGCCAGCAGCGTAGGGAGGAGAGACAGGGGGTTTGAAAAACTGTTTTTT.

This rearrangement joins TRBV19 to TRBJ2-5, with 7 positions matching TRBD2. Germline lookup yields CDR1 LNHDA and CDR2 SQIVND (reference sequence). The V and J ends lost 10 bases and 5 bases, in that order; junction bases with no gene match: 10. This CDR3 contains 13 residues. The CDR3 here is CATSSGPGETQYF. The CDR3 bases are TGTGCCACCTCTAGCGGACCGGGGGAGACCCAGTACTTC.

The chain recombines TRBV5-1 with TRBJ2-1; 9 bases map to TRBD1. The CDR3 is 16 amino acids. Germline V gene sequence: CDR1 SGHRS, CDR2 YFSETQ. V lost 5 bases to trimming and J lost 5 bases; unmatched junction nucleotides: 11. CDR3 sequence (DNA): TGCGCCAGCAGGTACTACGGGACAGGGTATGACAATGAGCAGTTCTTC. Protein sequence: CASRYYGTGYDNEQFF.